This passage covers 32 T cell receptor beta chains from one sample sequenced in a study of blood T cell repertoires in COVID-19 (dated by TCRdb to between 2020 and 2021). The library came from the immunoSEQ multiplex PCR assay. TCRdb's version of the immuneACCESS table is confined to in-frame rearrangements and falls short of the full clone set. An unresolved V gene accounts for under half of the shortfall where checked; the remainder is of unknown origin. The sample yields around 500,000 clones; 88% were counted once. 7% to 10% of the sample is held by the ten biggest clonotypes. The sample was PBMCs or T cells enriched from blood (not recorded which). The receptors stem from a woman aged 60-75 years who had recovered from COVID-19.

The J gene is TRBJ1-2, the V gene TRBV2; D possibly corresponds to TRBD1 (6 bases). CDR3 size: 15 residues. Germline V CDR1 and CDR2: SNHLY, FYNNEI. V lost 4 bases, J lost 4 bases, and 16 bases lay in between. As DNA, the CDR3 is TGTGCCAGCAGTGCGAACGACAGGTTAGGCTATGGCTACACCTTC. Its protein product is CASSANDRLGYGYTF.

This clone has only one observation. The chain carries TRBV5-1 and TRBJ1-2, with 9 nucleotides matching TRBD1. CDR3 length: 17 residues. The trim removed 0 bases at V and 5 bases at J, leaving 11 bases unmatched. From germline, CDR1 is SGHRS and CDR2 YFSETQ. CDR3 loop: CASSLEGQGGGSYGYTF. The CDR3 DNA reads TGCGCCAGCAGCTTGGAGGGACAGGGCGGGGGGAGTTATGGCTACACCTTC.

This clone has just one count. The V gene is TRBV7-8, the J gene TRBJ1-2; D gene unclear. The CDR3 runs 13 residues. Trimming removed 3 bases from V and 1 base from J, with 6 bases in between. Germline V gives CDR1 SGHVS, CDR2 FQNEAQ. The CDR3 reads CASSFGVNYGYTF. DNA of the CDR3: TGTGCCAGCAGCTTCGGGGTTAACTATGGCTACACCTTC.

The rearrangement joins TRBV11-2 to TRBJ2-7; 11 nucleotides match TRBD1. Germline V gives CDR1 SGHAT, CDR2 FQNNGV. The CDR3 sequence is 15 residues long. Germline trimming cut 5 bases from V and 7 bases from J; bases unmatched to any gene: 10. The DNA for the CDR3 is TGTGCCAGCAGCCGGACCGGGACAGGGGGAATAGAGCAGTACTTC. Encoded protein: CASSRTGTGGIEQYF.

The chain's CDR3 is CASSEGTSGTRVETQYF. CDR3 bases: TGTGCCAGCAGTGAAGGGACTAGCGGGACGAGGGTAGAGACCCAGTACTTC. The chain recombines TRBV6-1 with TRBJ2-5; 12 nucleotides agree with TRBD2. The length of the CDR3 is 17 residues. Germline V gene lookup returns CDR1 MNHNS and CDR2 SASEGT. V was pared by 1 base and J by 4 bases, with 7 bases of the junction left unmatched.

The chain links TRBV19 to TRBJ2-1, with 9 bases aligning to TRBD1. CDR3 length: 17 residues. The V gene's germline CDR1 is LNHDA and CDR2 SQIVND (reference sequence). Trimming at V came to 1 base and at J to 5 bases, leaving 9 bases not matched to a gene. CDR3 coding DNA: TGTGCCAGTAGTATAGGGCCGACAGGGGGATGGAACAATGAGCAGTTCTTC. This translates into CASSIGPTGGWNNEQFF.

The chain has TRBV11-2 and TRBJ1-2, with D perhaps matching TRBD1 (6 bases). The CDR3 covers 15 residues. V dropped 4 bases and J dropped 10 bases, with 22 bases sitting between them. Germline V gives CDR1 SGHAT, CDR2 FQNNGV. CDR3 protein: CASSSGVYASEVYTF. Written as DNA, the CDR3 is TGTGCCAGCAGCTCAGGGGTTTACGCCTCCGAGGTCTACACCTTC.

This rearrangement joins TRBV5-4 to TRBJ2-3; 11 nucleotides line up with TRBD2. Germline CDR1 is SGHNT and CDR2 is YYREEE (reference sequence). CDR3 length: 19 residues. The V gene end was trimmed by 4 bases and the J gene end by 0 bases; junction bases not matched to a gene: 13. The CDR3 is CASSPVSSGGTRSTDTQYF. CDR3 coding DNA: TGTGCCAGCAGCCCCGTCTCTAGCGGGGGGACCCGGAGCACAGATACGCAGTATTTT. Full variable domain (outside the CDR3, taken from reference TRBV5-4 and TRBJ2-3): ETGVTQSPTHLIKTRGQQVTLRCSSQSGHNTVSWYQQALGQGPQFIFQYYREEENGRGNFPPRFSGLQFPNYSSELNVNALELDDSALYLCASSPVSSGGTRSTDTQYFGPGTRLTVL.

The J gene is TRBJ2-3, the V gene TRBV6-5; D is perhaps TRBD1 (6 bases). The germline CDR1 and CDR2 sequences are MNHEY and SVGAGI. The CDR3 extends over 13 amino acids. V was clipped by 7 bases and J by 2 bases, with 10 bases between them. CDR3 sequence: CASKGQITDTQYF. As DNA, the CDR3 is TGTGCCAGCAAAGGACAGATCACAGATACGCAGTATTTT.

This rearrangement joins TRBV4-1 to TRBJ1-4; 9 positions agree with TRBD1. This CDR3 has 17 amino acids. CDR1 is MGHRA, CDR2 YSYEKL, per germline. V shed 0 bases, J shed 0 bases, and the junction held 2 bases outside the gene matches. The CDR3 sequence is CASSQDRDRATNEKLFF. The CDR3 region has the DNA TGCGCCAGCAGCCAAGATAGGGACAGGGCAACTAATGAAAAACTGTTTTTT.

V is TRBV19 and J is TRBJ1-2; D uncertain. CDR3 length equals 14 residues. Trimming took 1 base from V and 2 from J, leaving 8 bases between them. Germline lookup yields CDR1 LNHDA and CDR2 SQIVND (reference sequence). CDR3 in amino acids: CASSIGQANYGYTF. In DNA form, the CDR3 reads TGTGCCAGTAGTATAGGCCAGGCCAACTATGGCTACACCTTC.

The chain has TRBV9 and TRBJ2-6; D unresolved. The CDR3 has 13 residues. Trimming pared 1 base from V and 4 bases from J, leaving 3 bases between. Per the germline V gene, CDR1 is SGDLS and CDR2 is YYNGEE. This CDR3 is CASSVIGANVLTF. Written as DNA, the CDR3 is TGTGCCAGCAGCGTAATAGGGGCCAACGTCCTGACTTTC. The entire variable domain, with the rest obtained from reference TRBV9 and TRBJ2-6, is as follows: DSGVTQTPKHLITATGQRVTLRCSPRSGDLSVYWYQQSLDQGLQFLIQYYNGEERAKGNILERFSAQQFPDLHSELNLSSLELGDSALYFCASSVIGANVLTFGAGSRLTVL.

The V call is TRBV10-3, the J call TRBJ1-2; 8 nucleotides align to TRBD1. The CDR3 covers 14 residues. V lost 4 bases, J lost 7 bases, and 8 bases stayed unmatched. Germline CDR1 and CDR2: ENHRY and SYGVKD. The CDR3 DNA is TGTGCCATCAGTGTGCAAGGACAGGGTGGTGGCTACACCTTC. As protein: CAISVQGQGGGYTF.

About this clone: This specimen includes other DNA sequences encoding the same CDR3. The V and J genes are TRBV6-5 and TRBJ1-5, with a tentative D call TRBD1 (5 bases). This CDR3 has 14 amino acids. Germline assignment: CDR1 MNHEY and CDR2 SVGAGI. V lost 0 bases and J 7 bases, leaving 10 bases between the germline ends. In DNA form, the CDR3 reads TGTGCCAGCAGTTACTCAAGGGGAGGACAGCCCCAGCATTTT. Translated, it gives CASSYSRGGQPQHF.

The chain carries TRBV6-5 and TRBJ2-3; no clear D. Trimming took off 6 bases at V and 6 bases at J, with 16 bases between the two ends. Germline-derived CDR1 and CDR2 are MNHEY and SVGAGI. There are 14 residues in the CDR3. The CDR3 DNA sequence: TGTGCCAGCAGCCCCGTTAGCAATCCGGATACGCAGTATTTT. Translated: CASSPVSNPDTQYF.

This sequence joins TRBV5-4 and TRBJ1-6; a possible D gene is TRBD1 (5 bases). This CDR3 has 16 residues. V was clipped by 4 bases and J by 7 bases, with 18 bases between them. CDR1 is SGHNT, CDR2 YYREEE, per germline (reference sequence). Written as DNA, the CDR3 is TGTGCCAGCAGCGAGCCGAGGGACGGAGGGAATTCACCCCTCCACTTT. Protein: CASSEPRDGGNSPLHF.

The rearrangement links TRBV6-5 to TRBJ1-2; TRBD1 aligns across 7 bases. CDR3 length: 14 residues. The germline V gene encodes CDR1 MNHEY and CDR2 SVGAGI. V trimming: 2 bases; J trimming: 5 bases; junction bases outside the gene matches: 5. CDR3 loop: CASSYDRVGYGYTF. The DNA of the CDR3 is TGTGCCAGCAGTTACGACAGGGTGGGATATGGCTACACCTTC.

The chain links TRBV18 to TRBJ2-1; D is perhaps TRBD2 (7 bases). The germline V gene encodes CDR1 KGHSH and CDR2 LQKENI. The V end lost 4 bases, the J end lost 5 bases, and 27 bases lay between the germline ends. The CDR3 totals 19 residues. The CDR3 is CASSRRLARGQVIDNEQFF. CDR3 DNA sequence: TGTGCCAGCTCACGCCGACTAGCCCGGGGGCAGGTGATAGACAATGAGCAGTTCTTC. The full variable domain, rest sourced from reference TRBV18 and TRBJ2-1, is NAGVMQNPRHLVRRRGQEARLRCSPMKGHSHVYWYRQLPEEGLKFMVYLQKENIIDESGMPKERFSAEFPKEGPSILRIQQVVRGDSAAYFCASSRRLARGQVIDNEQFFGPGTRLTVL.

CDR3 in DNA: TGTGCCAGCAGCTTAGGCAGAAACAATGAGCAGTTCTTC. Translation gives CASSLGRNNEQFF. The chain couples TRBV7-8 to TRBJ2-1; D is unresolved. Germline V gene lookup returns CDR1 SGHVS and CDR2 FQNEAQ. V was shortened by 1 base and J by 5 bases, with 6 bases between the two germline ends. This CDR3 is 13 amino acids long.

This chain joins TRBV5-1 and TRBJ2-2; 8 bases match TRBD1. J was trimmed by 8 bases and V by 5 bases; bases with no gene match: 14. Germline loops: CDR1 SGHRS, CDR2 YFSETQ. This CDR3 spans 16 amino acids. The CDR3 bases are TGCGCCAGCAGGGCTCCAGGGGGCGTAGATGAAGGGGAGCTGTTTTTT. Translation: CASRAPGGVDEGELFF.

CDR3 region: CASRNGGPGNTIYF. The CDR3 DNA sequence: TGTGCCAGCAGAAACGGGGGACCTGGAAACACCATATATTTT. This chain connects TRBV28 to TRBJ1-3, with D possibly being TRBD1 (5 bases). The CDR3 is 14 amino acids. Trimming shortened V by 6 bases and J by 2 bases, and 11 bases separated the two germline ends. Germline-derived CDR1 and CDR2 are MDHEN and SYDVKM.

CDR3 loop: CAISDLDSPNSPLHF. The CDR3 nucleotides read TGTGCCATCAGTGATTTGGACAGTCCAAATTCACCCCTCCACTTT. The chain has TRBV10-3 and TRBJ1-6; TRBD1 is a possible D gene (6 bases). Germline CDR1 ENHRY, CDR2 SYGVKD. The CDR3 loop spans 15 amino acids. The germline V and J ends were trimmed by 3 bases and 7 bases, with 13 bases remaining between them.

The J gene is TRBJ2-7, the V gene TRBV5-4, with 11 nucleotides matching TRBD2. The CDR3 covers 15 residues. Germline CDR1 reads SGHNT; CDR2 reads YYREEE (reference sequence). With V trimmed by 4 bases and J by 2 bases, 5 bases remained unmatched. The CDR3 DNA is TGTGCCAGCAGCCAGGGACTAGCGGCGCCCTACGAGCAGTACTTC. Its protein product is CASSQGLAAPYEQYF.

The chain is built from TRBV5-4 and TRBJ1-4; a possible D gene is TRBD1 (5 bases). From germline, CDR1 is SGHNT and CDR2 YYREEE (reference sequence). The CDR3 runs to 15 residues. V was clipped by 1 base and J by 3 bases, with 10 bases between them. The CDR3 loop reads CASSLSRAPNEKLFF. The CDR3, as DNA: TGTGCCAGCAGCTTGTCCAGGGCCCCTAATGAAAAACTGTTTTTT.

This chain connects TRBV6-5 to TRBJ2-7; a weak D match, TRBD2 (6 bases). Trimming shortened V by 6 bases and J by 0 bases, and 6 bases separated the two germline ends. Germline CDR1 reads MNHEY; CDR2 reads SVGAGI. The CDR3 covers 12 residues. CDR3 in DNA: TGTGCCAGCAGGGACTACTCCTACGAGCAGTACGTC. It yields the protein CASRDYSYEQYV.

This clone has a single count. The J gene is TRBJ2-1, the V gene TRBV6-5, with 8 bases that match TRBD1. J was trimmed by 4 bases and V by 7 bases; bases with no gene match: 9. Germline V lookup: CDR1 MNHEY, CDR2 SVGAGI. The CDR3 consists of 15 residues. The CDR3 coding sequence is TGTGCCAGCACCACCGCCGGACAGGGTTACAATGAGCAGTTCTTC. This encodes CASTTAGQGYNEQFF.

V is TRBV4-1 and J is TRBJ2-3; 9 bases fit TRBD2. Germline trimming cut 2 bases from V and 5 bases from J; bases unmatched to any gene: 8. The germline V gene encodes CDR1 MGHRA and CDR2 YSYEKL. The CDR3 consists of 16 residues. The CDR3 protein is CASSQSGGHGGDTQYF. The CDR3 DNA is TGCGCCAGCAGCCAAAGCGGGGGGCACGGCGGAGATACGCAGTATTTT.

This chain links TRBV12-5 with TRBJ2-1, with 16 bases that match TRBD2. The V gene's germline CDR1 is LGHNT and CDR2 FRNRAP. The ends lost 0 bases at V and 7 bases at J; junction bases unmatched: 6. The CDR3 loop spans 18 amino acids. CDR3: CASGLVLGTSGGANEQFF. For the CDR3, the DNA is TGTGCTAGTGGTTTGGTACTTGGGACTAGCGGGGGGGCGAATGAGCAGTTCTTC. Drawing the rest from reference TRBV12-5 and TRBJ2-1, the complete variable domain is DARVTQTPRHKVTEMGQEVTMRCQPILGHNTVFWYRQTMMQGLELLAYFRNRAPLDDSGMPKDRFSAEMPDATLATLKIQPSEPRDSAVYFCASGLVLGTSGGANEQFFGPGTRLTVL.

The chain carries TRBV24-1 and TRBJ2-6; 11 bases match TRBD1. Germline assignment: CDR1 KGHDR and CDR2 SFDVKD. V trimming: 3 bases; J trimming: 3 bases; junction bases outside the gene matches: 6. This CDR3 has 18 residues. CDR3 DNA sequence: TGTGCCACCAGTGATCCTGGACAGGGGGCTTTTGGGGCCAACGTCCTGACTTTC. This sequence encodes CATSDPGQGAFGANVLTF.

This clone was observed a handful of times. The chain links TRBV3-1 (or the pseudogene TRBV3-2) to TRBJ2-3, with 7 bases matching TRBD2. The CDR3 consists of 15 residues. J lost 2 bases, V lost 4 bases, and 6 bases had no gene match. Germline CDR1 LGHDT, CDR2 YNNKEL (reference sequence). CDR3 region: CASSLGLPNTDTQYF. CDR3 sequence (DNA): TGTGCCAGCAGCCTGGGACTACCTAACACAGATACGCAGTATTTT.

The gene calls are TRBV4-1 and TRBJ2-2; 10 bases map to TRBD2. The ends lost 3 bases at V and 7 bases at J; junction bases unmatched: 8. The CDR3 extends over 16 amino acids. In germline, CDR1 is MGHRA, CDR2 YSYEKL. The CDR3 nucleotides are TGCGCCAGCAGCCAGATGAGCGGGGGGGCCAGCGGGGAGCTGTTTTTT. Translating gives CASSQMSGGASGELFF.

This chain joins TRBV18 and TRBJ2-7; perhaps TRBD1 as D (5 bases). Trimming stripped 2 bases from V and 2 bases from J, with 16 bases between. CDR1 is KGHSH, CDR2 LQKENI, per germline. The CDR3 covers 16 residues. CDR3: CASSPGGMQGAYEQYV. The CDR3 DNA is TGTGCCAGCTCACCAGGTGGGATGCAGGGTGCCTACGAGCAGTACGTC.